Reported below is one TCR beta chain. The antigen is unknown. This sample was taken from a study of shared clonotypes between healthy human individuals. Points from the study as a whole: Between four donors, naive CD4 clonotypes were shared at a level of approximately 5%. Among donors, clonotype sharing was expected to be affected by sequencing depth. At large depth, rarefaction still showed sorted-subset sequencing to be incomplete.

This CDR3 region has 13 residues. In germline, CDR1 is SGHTA, CDR2 FQGTGA. V was trimmed by 5 bases and J by 12 bases, leaving 17 bases between them. Splitting of each subset's genomic DNA was done evenly across several immunoSEQ plates. Some clones are missing from TCRdb's copy, which holds only in-frame ones; the method was immunoSEQ multiplex PCR. The table includes around 2.5 million clones, 90% to 95% detected once. The receptor comes from a man younger than 35 in good health. Some clones in this sample may be carry-over from other donors' samples. This chain uses TRBV7-3 with TRBJ2-1; D might be TRBD1 or TRBD2, each matching 5 bases. Material for sequencing was naive CD4+ T cells from PBMCs. Sample subset: CD45RA+ positively selected. The CDR3 protein is CASSPASTGGQFF. DNA of the CDR3: TGTGCCAGCAGCCCGGCCTCCACTGGGGGGCAGTTCTTC.